These 31 T cell receptor beta chains were sequenced from one sample in a study of post-analysis software for immune sequencing data. Findings and limits, study-wide: Included in a set of roughly five TRBV segments more frequent in patients than controls were TRBV5-6, TRBV5-1 and TRBV20-1.

cDNA libraries for TCR beta contained unique molecular identifiers. Using its own MiXCR run on the PCR reads, TCRdb lists one record per CDR3 protein. Here the sample spans approximately 690,000 distinct CDR3 sequences, around 64% being singletons. Their antigen targets remain unknown. Source material: blood. The source of these receptors is a girl aged 2-15 years with multiple sclerosis.

The chain has TRBV6-5 and TRBJ2-5; 9 positions match TRBD2. The CDR3 totals 16 residues. The J segment lost 1 base and the V segment lost 2 bases, leaving 5 bases of the junction unmatched. Germline CDR1 is MNHEY and CDR2 is SVGAGI. This chain's CDR3 is CASSYKRGVRQETQYF. The CDR3 nucleotides read TGTGCCAGCAGTTACAAGCGGGGGGTCCGCCAAGAGACCCAGTACTTC.

The chain has TRBV29-1 and TRBJ2-7; D could derive from TRBD1 or TRBD2 (5 bases each). TRBJ2-5 explains the end of the DNA better; the J call may be wrong. This CDR3 is built from 13 residues. In germline, CDR1 is SQVTM, CDR2 ANQGSEA. DNA for the CDR3: TGCAGCACCACCGGGACCGTCTCAGGGACCCAGTACTTC. This encodes CSTTGTVSGTQYF.

This clonotype is a singleton in its sample. The chain joins TRBV27 to TRBJ2-1; no clear D. Germline CDR1 is MNHEY and CDR2 is SMNVEV (reference sequence). CDR3 size: 14 residues. Trimming pared 4 bases from V and 6 bases from J, leaving 13 bases between. CDR3: CASSYSSWGNEQFF. The CDR3 bases are TGTGCCAGCAGTTATTCGAGCTGGGGCAATGAGCAGTTCTTC.

This chain links TRBV12-3 or TRBV12-4 with TRBJ2-5; D is unclear. The CDR3 length is 10 residues. The V end lost 3 bases, the J end lost 7 bases, and 3 bases lay between the germline ends. CDR3 in amino acids: CASSLATQYF. CDR3 DNA sequence: TGTGCCAGCAGTTTGGCGACCCAGTACTTC.

V and J are TRBV7-9 and TRBJ2-5; TRBD2 aligns across 9 bases. The germline V gene has CDR1 SEHNR and CDR2 FQNEAQ (reference sequence). This CDR3 is 16 amino acids long. J lost 5 bases, V lost 1 base, and 8 bases had no gene match. The CDR3 DNA reads TGTGCCAGCAGCTTAGTTCTAGCGGGGCCTGAGGAGACCCAGTACTTC. Translating it yields CASSLVLAGPEETQYF.

The V call is TRBV5-1, the J call TRBJ2-7; possible D gene TRBD2, 6 bases. Germline CDR1 and CDR2: SGHRS and YFSETQ. There are 13 residues in the CDR3. Between the trimmed V and J ends, which lost 3 bases and 5 bases, there was a span of 12 bases. In DNA form, the CDR3 reads TGCGCCAGCAGCTCGCGGGGAGTCGACGAGCAGTACTTC. It yields the protein CASSSRGVDEQYF.

The count of this clonotype is one. The chain recombines TRBV20-1 with TRBJ2-5, with 13 bases fitting TRBD2. Matching the DNA end better, TRBJ2-7 makes the J call doubtful. CDR3 length: 15 residues. Germline loops: CDR1 DFQATT, CDR2 SNEGSKA (reference sequence). DNA for the CDR3: TGCAGTGCTAGAGGGACTAGCGGGAGTTCCCACGAGCAGTACTTC. Its protein is CSARGTSGSSHEQYF.

The chain uses TRBV6-5 and TRBJ1-4, with D uncertain. Germline CDR1 is MNHEY and CDR2 is SVGAGI. The CDR3 extends over 15 amino acids. V was trimmed by 4 bases and J by 0 bases, leaving 9 bases between them. Written as DNA, the CDR3 is TGTGCCAGCAGTTCTACGGAGGCAACTAATGAAAAACTGTTTTTT. This codes for CASSSTEATNEKLFF.

This chain connects TRBV7-2 to TRBJ2-4, with TRBD2 matching 11 bases. The end of the DNA fits TRBJ2-7 better, so the J call may be wrong. The CDR3 spans 15 residues. CDR1 is SGHTA, CDR2 FQGNSA, per germline. Written as DNA, the CDR3 is TGTGCCAGCAGCTTTAGCGGGGGGGGTCCCTACGAGCAGTACTTC. Its translation: CASSFSGGGPYEQYF.

The rearrangement links TRBV30 to TRBJ2-2; D gene unclear. Germline V CDR1 and CDR2: GTSNPN, SVGIG (reference sequence). There are 12 residues in the CDR3. Trimming stripped 3 bases from V and 5 bases from J, with 7 bases between. CDR3 loop: CAWRSPTGELFF. The CDR3 bases are TGTGCCTGGAGGTCCCCGACCGGGGAGCTGTTTTTT. The full variable domain, with the rest looked up from reference TRBV30 and TRBJ2-2, is SQTIHQWPATLVQPVGSPLSLECTVEGTSNPNLYWYRQAAGRGLQLLFYSVGIGQISSEVPQNLSASRPQDRQFILSSKKLLLSDSGFYLCAWRSPTGELFFGEGSRLTVL.

The chain joins TRBV7-2 to TRBJ2-1, with 9 bases fitting TRBD2. The CDR3 is made up of 16 amino acids. The J segment lost 7 bases and the V segment lost 5 bases, leaving 12 bases of the junction unmatched. Germline CDR1 is SGHTA and CDR2 is FQGNSA. This CDR3 reads CASSLDPGLALNEQFF. The CDR3 DNA follows: TGTGCCAGCAGCCTCGATCCGGGACTAGCTTTAAATGAGCAGTTCTTC.

This chain links TRBV5-1 with TRBJ1-2; unclear D gene. This CDR3 comprises 16 residues. Trimming took off 0 bases at V and 5 bases at J, with 17 bases between the two ends. Germline CDR1 and CDR2: SGHRS and YFSETQ. CDR3 DNA: TGCGCCAGCAGCTTGGAGGGCCCGAGGGAGAGTTATGGCTACACCTTC. Protein product: CASSLEGPRESYGYTF.

This clonotype was recorded a few times. The junction departs from germline at one end; a sequencing error may be responsible. The V gene is TRBV5-1, the J gene TRBJ2-7, with D perhaps TRBD2 (6 bases). The germline gives CDR1 SGHRS, CDR2 YFSETQ. The CDR3 is 13 residues long. Here the CDR3 DNA reads TGTGCCAGCAGTTCTACGGGAGCCTACGAGCAGTACTTC. This translates into CASSSTGAYEQYF.

This clonotype has just a few counts. The rearrangement uses TRBV29-1 and TRBJ2-1; D is unclear. This CDR3 is 12 amino acids long. CDR1 is SQVTM and CDR2 is ANQGSEA in the germline V gene. Trimming left V 6 bases short and J 8 bases short, with 14 bases between. CDR3 sequence (DNA): TGCAGCGTGACGAGGTCCGTCGATGAGCAGTTCTTC. Amino acids: CSVTRSVDEQFF.

The chain joins TRBV10-1 to TRBJ2-1; 7 positions match TRBD1. Germline V gene data show CDR1 as WNHNN and CDR2 as SYGVQD (reference sequence). The CDR3 consists of 17 residues. The J segment lost 6 bases and the V segment lost 1 base, leaving 12 bases of the junction unmatched. The CDR3 sequence is CASSEFQGQRKLNEQFF. The CDR3 coding sequence is TGCGCCAGCAGTGAGTTCCAGGGACAGCGTAAACTCAATGAGCAGTTCTTC.

V usage is TRBV7-9 and J usage is TRBJ1-2, with TRBD1 matching 11 bases. The CDR3 length is 16 residues. Trimming removed 4 bases from V and 5 bases from J; junction bases left unmatched: 9. From germline, CDR1 is SEHNR and CDR2 FQNEAQ (reference sequence). The CDR3 region is CASSYIWDRGNYGYTF. For the CDR3, the DNA is TGTGCCAGCAGCTATATCTGGGACAGGGGGAATTATGGCTACACCTTC.

V gene TRBV2 combines with J gene TRBJ1-1, with a weak D call TRBD1 (5 bases). Germline V gene data show CDR1 as SNHLY and CDR2 as FYNNEI. The length of the CDR3 is 15 residues. Trimming removed 5 bases from V and 3 bases from J, with 16 bases in between. The CDR3 nucleotides are TGTGCCAGCAGTCCCCACAGGTTTTTGGACACTGAAGCTTTCTTT. Amino acids: CASSPHRFLDTEAFF. Full variable domain (rest looked up from reference TRBV2 and TRBJ1-1): EPEVTQTPSHQVTQMGQEVILRCVPISNHLYFYWYRQILGQKVEFLVSFYNNEISEKSEIFDDQFSVERPDGSNFTLKIRSTKLEDSAMYFCASSPHRFLDTEAFFGQGTRLTVV.

Written as DNA, the CDR3 is TGCGCCAGCAGCATGGAAGACAGGGACGAGCAGTACTTC. This encodes CASSMEDRDEQYF. The genes are TRBV5-1 and TRBJ2-7, with 7 bases aligning to TRBD1. The V gene end was trimmed by 4 bases and the J gene end by 5 bases; junction bases not matched to a gene: 6. The CDR3 is 13 residues long. Germline CDR1 reads SGHRS; CDR2 reads YFSETQ.

This clonotype has a handful of counts. The J gene is TRBJ2-5, the V gene TRBV12-3 or TRBV12-4; a weak D match, TRBD1 (6 bases). Between the trimmed V and J ends, which lost 6 bases and 0 bases, there was a span of 11 bases. This CDR3 has 14 residues. Here the CDR3 reads CASSPQGYQETQYF. CDR3 sequence (DNA): TGTGCCAGCAGCCCCCAGGGGTACCAAGAGACCCAGTACTTC.

This clonotype was detected once. The rearrangement uses TRBV6-5 and TRBJ1-5; D gene ambiguous. Germline values: CDR1 MNHEY, CDR2 SVGAGI. V lost 0 bases and J lost 6, with 9 bases in between. The CDR3 covers 14 residues. The CDR3 bases are TGTGCCAGCAGTTACTCCGGGCCAGGTCAGCCCCAGCATTTT. It encodes CASSYSGPGQPQHF.

This clonotype was counted once. This chain uses TRBV7-2 with TRBJ2-5, with D hard to call. The J call may not be correct, given that the DNA end is closer to TRBJ2-7. Germline V gene lookup returns CDR1 SGHTA and CDR2 FQGNSA. This CDR3 has 12 amino acids. This chain's CDR3 is CASSTPSTEQYF. The CDR3 DNA reads as TGTGCCAGCAGCACCCCGTCTACCGAGCAGTACTTC.

This chain connects TRBV20-1 to TRBJ2-7, with 8 bases aligning to TRBD2. The CDR3 has 15 residues. Per germline, CDR1 DFQATT and CDR2 SNEGSKA (reference sequence). Trimming cost V 0 bases and J 4 bases; bases outside gene matches: 8. The CDR3 DNA follows: TGCAGTGCTAGAGATCCGGGAGGGCCATTTTACGAGCAGTACTTC. This encodes CSARDPGGPFYEQYF.

V is TRBV29-1 and J is TRBJ2-5, with D uncertain. Looked up from germline, CDR1 is SQVTM and CDR2 is ANQGSEA. Deletions cut 2 bases from V and 1 base from J, with 20 bases between. There are 17 residues in the CDR3. CDR3 nucleotides: TGCAGCGTTGAACCTCGAGTTGTGGTGTTGACCCAAGAGACCCAGTACTTC. Translating gives CSVEPRVVVLTQETQYF.

The chain employs TRBV18 and TRBJ2-5, with 8 bases identical to TRBD1. Trimming cost V 1 base and J 8 bases; bases outside gene matches: 9. From germline, CDR1 is KGHSH and CDR2 LQKENI. The CDR3 has 15 residues. The DNA for the CDR3 is TGTGCCAGCTCACCACGCGGGACAGGTGCAGATACCCAGTACTTC. Amino acids: CASSPRGTGADTQYF.

The chain has TRBV7-2 and TRBJ2-5; 11 bases fit TRBD2. The ends lost 1 base at V and 5 bases at J; junction bases unmatched: 12. The CDR3 has 18 residues. The germline V gene encodes CDR1 SGHTA and CDR2 FQGNSA. For the CDR3, the DNA is TGTGCCAGCAGCTTAGACCGGCTAGCGGGAGGAAGAGTGGAGACCCAGTACTTC. Its translation: CASSLDRLAGGRVETQYF.

The rearrangement joins TRBV6-1 to TRBJ1-2; D is uncertain. V lost 0 bases to trimming and J lost 8 bases, with 16 bases between them. The CDR3 covers 15 residues. Germline lookup yields CDR1 MNHNS and CDR2 SASEGT. The chain's CDR3 is CASSEAHPVAGGYTF. The DNA of the CDR3 is TGTGCCAGCAGTGAAGCGCATCCGGTCGCAGGCGGCTACACCTTC.

This clonotype was found once. The V gene is TRBV12-3 or TRBV12-4, the J gene TRBJ2-5; TRBD1 or TRBD2 may be the D gene (5 bases each). V was trimmed by 6 bases and J by 11 bases, leaving 25 bases between them. This CDR3 has 15 amino acids. The CDR3 protein is CASSTTDPTVGEQYF. The CDR3 DNA sequence: TGTGCCAGCAGCACGACGGACCCCACTGTAGGGGAGCAGTACTTC.

The chain has TRBV15 and TRBJ2-3; the D gene is possibly TRBD1 (5 bases). V gave up 0 bases and J gave up 4 bases, with 11 bases separating them. Germline V gene sequence: CDR1 LNHNV, CDR2 YYDKDF (reference sequence). CDR3 length equals 15 residues. This chain's CDR3 is CATSRDNQGPDTQYF. The CDR3, as DNA: TGTGCCACCAGCAGAGATAATCAGGGCCCAGATACGCAGTATTTT.

The chain has TRBV6-2 or TRBV6-3 and TRBJ2-3; either TRBD1 or TRBD2 may supply D (5 bases each). CDR1 and CDR2 from the germline V gene are MNHEY and SVGEGT. The ends were cut back, 7 bases at V and 2 bases at J, with 10 bases in the middle. This CDR3 spans 13 amino acids. The CDR3 protein is CASTRGATDTQYF. Here the CDR3 DNA reads TGTGCCAGCACGAGAGGGGCCACAGATACGCAGTATTTT.

This clonotype showed up just once. The chain recombines TRBV12-3 or TRBV12-4 with TRBJ1-1, with 7 nucleotides matching TRBD1. The CDR3 extends over 14 amino acids. Trimming cost V 6 bases and J 5 bases; bases outside gene matches: 9. In DNA, the CDR3 is TGTGCCAGCAGACCCGGGACAGTACGTACTGAAGCTTTCTTT. Encoded protein: CASRPGTVRTEAFF.

Comment on this clonotype: Sequence at one end of the junction differs from germline and may be a read error. The chain couples TRBV20-1 to TRBJ2-7; D possibly corresponds to TRBD1 (6 bases). CDR3 length equals 17 residues. The germline gives CDR1 DFQATT, CDR2 SNEGSKA (reference sequence). CDR3 sequence (DNA): TGCAGCGCTAGAGGATCAAGCGAGGGGGAGATCTCCTACGAGCAGTACTTC. It codes for CSARGSSEGEISYEQYF.